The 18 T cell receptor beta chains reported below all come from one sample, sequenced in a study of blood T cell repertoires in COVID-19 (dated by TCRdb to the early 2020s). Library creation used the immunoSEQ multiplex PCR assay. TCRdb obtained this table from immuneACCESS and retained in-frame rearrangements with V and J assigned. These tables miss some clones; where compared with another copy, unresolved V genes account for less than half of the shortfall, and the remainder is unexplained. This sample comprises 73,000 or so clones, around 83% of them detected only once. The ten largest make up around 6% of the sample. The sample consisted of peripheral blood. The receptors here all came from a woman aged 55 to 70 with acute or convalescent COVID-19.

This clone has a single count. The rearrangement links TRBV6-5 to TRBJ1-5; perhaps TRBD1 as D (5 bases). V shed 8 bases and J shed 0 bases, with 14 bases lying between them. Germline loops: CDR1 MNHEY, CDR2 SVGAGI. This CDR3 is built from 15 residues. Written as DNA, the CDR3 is TGTGCCAGCGGGGCTCGGCCAGATAGCAATCAGCCCCAGCATTTT. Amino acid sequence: CASGARPDSNQPQHF.

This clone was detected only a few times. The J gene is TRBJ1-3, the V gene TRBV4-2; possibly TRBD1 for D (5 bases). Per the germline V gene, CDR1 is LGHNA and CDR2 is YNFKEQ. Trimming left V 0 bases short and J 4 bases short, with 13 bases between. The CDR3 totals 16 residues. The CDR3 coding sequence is TGTGCCAGCAGCCAAGAAAGGGTAACAGGCGGAAACACCATATATTTT. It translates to CASSQERVTGGNTIYF.

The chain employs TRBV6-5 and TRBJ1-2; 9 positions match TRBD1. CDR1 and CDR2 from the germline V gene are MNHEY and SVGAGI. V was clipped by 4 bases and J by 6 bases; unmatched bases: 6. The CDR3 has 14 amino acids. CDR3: CASSFDRGKNGYTF. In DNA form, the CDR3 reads TGTGCCAGCAGTTTTGACAGGGGGAAGAATGGCTACACCTTC.

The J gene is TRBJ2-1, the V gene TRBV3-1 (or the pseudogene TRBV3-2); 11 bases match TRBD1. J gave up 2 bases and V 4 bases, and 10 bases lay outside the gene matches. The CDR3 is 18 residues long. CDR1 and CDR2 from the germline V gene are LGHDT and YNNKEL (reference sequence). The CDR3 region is CASSPGQGVVITYNEQFF. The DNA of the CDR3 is TGTGCCAGCAGCCCGGGACAGGGGGTGGTAATAACCTACAATGAGCAGTTCTTC.

This chain's CDR3 is CASSLVLAGMETQYF. In DNA form, the CDR3 reads TGTGCCAGCAGCTTAGTACTAGCGGGGATGGAGACCCAGTACTTC. The V and J genes are TRBV7-9 and TRBJ2-5; 10 positions agree with TRBD2. Germline V gene sequence: CDR1 SEHNR, CDR2 FQNEAQ (reference sequence). J lost 5 bases, V lost 1 base, and 4 bases had no gene match. The length of the CDR3 is 15 residues.

The CDR3 DNA reads as TGTGCCAGCAGCTTAGTGGGACAGGGCACTGAAGCTTTCTTT. Translated: CASSLVGQGTEAFF. The J gene is TRBJ1-1, the V gene TRBV7-2; 9 positions agree with TRBD1. V lost 1 base to trimming and J lost 4 bases; unmatched junction nucleotides: 1. This CDR3 contains 14 residues. The germline V gene encodes CDR1 SGHTA and CDR2 FQGNSA.

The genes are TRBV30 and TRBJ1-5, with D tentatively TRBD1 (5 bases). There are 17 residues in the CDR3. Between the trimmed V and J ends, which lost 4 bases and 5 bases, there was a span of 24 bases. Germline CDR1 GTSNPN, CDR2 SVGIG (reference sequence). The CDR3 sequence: CAWNQPNLDSYYQPQHF. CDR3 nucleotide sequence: TGTGCCTGGAACCAACCAAACCTAGACAGTTACTATCAGCCCCAGCATTTT.

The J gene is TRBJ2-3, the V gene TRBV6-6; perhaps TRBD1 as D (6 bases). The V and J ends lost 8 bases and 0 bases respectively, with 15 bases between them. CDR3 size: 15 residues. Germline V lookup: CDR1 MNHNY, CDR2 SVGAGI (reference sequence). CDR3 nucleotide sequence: TGTGCCAGCCGTGCAGGGGAATCTAGCACAGATACGCAGTATTTT. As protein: CASRAGESSTDTQYF.

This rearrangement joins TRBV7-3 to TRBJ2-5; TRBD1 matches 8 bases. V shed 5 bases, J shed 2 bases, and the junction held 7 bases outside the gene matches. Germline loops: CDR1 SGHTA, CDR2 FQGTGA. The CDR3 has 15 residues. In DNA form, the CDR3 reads TGTGCCAGCAGCCGTACAGGGGGTATACAAGAGACCCAGTACTTC. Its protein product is CASSRTGGIQETQYF. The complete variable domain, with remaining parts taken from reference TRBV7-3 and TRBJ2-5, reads GAGVSQTPSNKVTEKGKYVELRCDPISGHTALYWYRQSLGQGPEFLIYFQGTGAADDSGLPNDRFFAVRPEGSVSTLKIQRTERGDSAVYLCASSRTGGIQETQYFGPGTRLLVL.

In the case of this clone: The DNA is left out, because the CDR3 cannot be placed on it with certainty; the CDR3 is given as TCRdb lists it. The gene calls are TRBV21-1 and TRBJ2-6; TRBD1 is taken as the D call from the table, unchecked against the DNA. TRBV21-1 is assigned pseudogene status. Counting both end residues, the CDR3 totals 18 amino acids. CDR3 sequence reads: CASSTTVGRGAGANVLTF.

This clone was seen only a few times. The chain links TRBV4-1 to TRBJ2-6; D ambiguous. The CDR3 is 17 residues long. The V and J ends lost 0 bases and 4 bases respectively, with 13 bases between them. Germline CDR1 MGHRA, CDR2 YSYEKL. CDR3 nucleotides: TGCGCCAGCAGCCAAGATCATGTTGGGCCGGGGGCCAACGTCCTGACTTTC. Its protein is CASSQDHVGPGANVLTF.

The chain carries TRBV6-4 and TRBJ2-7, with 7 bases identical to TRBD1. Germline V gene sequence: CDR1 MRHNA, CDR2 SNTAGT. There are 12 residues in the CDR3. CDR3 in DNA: TGTGGCCTCGAGGGACAGTCCTACGAGCAGTACTTC. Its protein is CGLEGQSYEQYF.

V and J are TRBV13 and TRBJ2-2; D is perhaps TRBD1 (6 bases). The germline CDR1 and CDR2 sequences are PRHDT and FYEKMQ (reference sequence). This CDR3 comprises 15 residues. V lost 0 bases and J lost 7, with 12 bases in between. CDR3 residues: CASSLGSRGGGELFF. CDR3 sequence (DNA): TGTGCCAGCAGCTTAGGTAGCAGGGGCGGCGGGGAGCTGTTTTTT.

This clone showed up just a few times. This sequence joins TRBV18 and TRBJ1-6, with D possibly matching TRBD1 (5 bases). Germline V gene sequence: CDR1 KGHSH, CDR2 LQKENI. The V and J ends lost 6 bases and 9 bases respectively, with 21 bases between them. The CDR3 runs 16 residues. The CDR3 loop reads CASSVGDSGRGSPLHF. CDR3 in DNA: TGTGCCAGCTCCGTCGGGGACTCGGGACGTGGTTCACCCCTCCACTTT.

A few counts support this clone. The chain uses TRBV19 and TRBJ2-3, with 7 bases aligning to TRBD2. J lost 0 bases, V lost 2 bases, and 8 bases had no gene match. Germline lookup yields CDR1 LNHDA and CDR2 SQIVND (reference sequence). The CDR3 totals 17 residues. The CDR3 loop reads CASSIPRGSGSTDTQYF. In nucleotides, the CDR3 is TGTGCCAGTAGTATACCCCGGGGTAGCGGGAGCACAGATACGCAGTATTTT.

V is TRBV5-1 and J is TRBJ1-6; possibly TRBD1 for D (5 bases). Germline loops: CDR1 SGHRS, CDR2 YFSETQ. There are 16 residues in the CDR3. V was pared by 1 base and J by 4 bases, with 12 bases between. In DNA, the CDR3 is TGCGCCAGCAGCTTGAGTACAGGCGTTTATAATTCACCCCTCCACTTT. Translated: CASSLSTGVYNSPLHF.

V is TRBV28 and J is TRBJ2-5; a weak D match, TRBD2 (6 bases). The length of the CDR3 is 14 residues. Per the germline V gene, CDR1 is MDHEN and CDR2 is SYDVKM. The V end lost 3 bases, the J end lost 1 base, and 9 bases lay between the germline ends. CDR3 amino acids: CASSLVRGQETQYF. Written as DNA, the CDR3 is TGTGCCAGCAGTTTGGTGCGGGGCCAAGAGACCCAGTACTTC. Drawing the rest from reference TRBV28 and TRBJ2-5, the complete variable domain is DVKVTQSSRYLVKRTGEKVFLECVQDMDHENMFWYRQDPGLGLRLIYFSYDVKMKEKGDIPEGYSVSREKKERFSLILESASTNQTSMYLCASSLVRGQETQYFGPGTRLLVL.

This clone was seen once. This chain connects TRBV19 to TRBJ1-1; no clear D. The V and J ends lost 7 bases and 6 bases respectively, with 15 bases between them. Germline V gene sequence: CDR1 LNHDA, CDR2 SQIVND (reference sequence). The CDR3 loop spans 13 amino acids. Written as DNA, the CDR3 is TGTGCCAGTAACCGAGGAGGGCGACCTGAAGCTTTCTTT. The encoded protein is CASNRGGRPEAFF.